Below, one T cell receptor beta chain is given with its context. These data come from a study of blood T cell repertoires in COVID-19. About the research overall: Some COVID-19 samples were acute and others convalescent; all came from the United States, Italy and Spain.

Germline V gene data show CDR1 as LGHNT and CDR2 as FRNRAP. V was trimmed by 6 bases and J by 6 bases, leaving 11 bases between them. This CDR3 is 13 amino acids long. As processed by the authors: Reference gene primer amplification in the assay estimated nucleated cell counts. Generated by immunoSEQ multiplex PCR, the TCRdb table keeps only in-frame clones and is missing some. V and J calls plus clone size are reproduced from that table; the DNA served to infer D and trimming. The table records approximately 52,000 clones, more than 85% of them present only once. The source is a man aged 45-65 years with active COVID-19. Sequenced sample: peripheral blood. The chain recombines TRBV12-5 with TRBJ1-4; D is unresolved. For the CDR3, the DNA is TGTGCTAGTGGGCCGGGGTCTGATGAAAAACTGTTTTTT. It codes for CASGPGSDEKLFF.